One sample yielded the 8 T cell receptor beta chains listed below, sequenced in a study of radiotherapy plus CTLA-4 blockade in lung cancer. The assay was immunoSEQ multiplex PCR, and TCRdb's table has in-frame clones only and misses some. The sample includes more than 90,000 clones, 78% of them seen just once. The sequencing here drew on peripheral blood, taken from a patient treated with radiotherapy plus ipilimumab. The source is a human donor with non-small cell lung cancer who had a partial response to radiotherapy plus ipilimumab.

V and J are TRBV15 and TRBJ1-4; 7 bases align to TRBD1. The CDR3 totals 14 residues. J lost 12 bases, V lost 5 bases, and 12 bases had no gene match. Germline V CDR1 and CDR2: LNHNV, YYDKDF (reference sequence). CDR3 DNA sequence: TGTGCCACCAGCCGGACAGGAATAATGAAGGAACTGTTTTTT. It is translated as CATSRTGIMKELFF.

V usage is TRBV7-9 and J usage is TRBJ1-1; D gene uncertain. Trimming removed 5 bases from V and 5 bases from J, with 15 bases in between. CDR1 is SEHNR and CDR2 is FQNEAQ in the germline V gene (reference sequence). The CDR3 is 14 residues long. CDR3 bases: TGTGCCAGCAGCCCGGCGACTCGGCGGACTGAAGCTTTCTTT. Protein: CASSPATRRTEAFF. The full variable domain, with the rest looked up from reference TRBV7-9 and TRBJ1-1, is DTGVSQNPRHKITKRGQNVTFRCDPISEHNRLYWYRQTLGQGPEFLTYFQNEAQLEKSRLLSDRFSAERPKGSFSTLEIQRTEQGDSAMYLCASSPATRRTEAFFGQGTRLTVV.

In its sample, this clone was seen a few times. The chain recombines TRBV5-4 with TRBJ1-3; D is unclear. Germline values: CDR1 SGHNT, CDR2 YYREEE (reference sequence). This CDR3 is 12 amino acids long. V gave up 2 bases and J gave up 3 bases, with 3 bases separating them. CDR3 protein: CASSLYGNTIYF. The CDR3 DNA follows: TGTGCCAGCAGCTTATATGGAAACACCATATATTTT. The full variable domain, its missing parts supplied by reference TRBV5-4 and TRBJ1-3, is ETGVTQSPTHLIKTRGQQVTLRCSSQSGHNTVSWYQQALGQGPQFIFQYYREEENGRGNFPPRFSGLQFPNYSSELNVNALELDDSALYLCASSLYGNTIYFGEGSWLTVV.

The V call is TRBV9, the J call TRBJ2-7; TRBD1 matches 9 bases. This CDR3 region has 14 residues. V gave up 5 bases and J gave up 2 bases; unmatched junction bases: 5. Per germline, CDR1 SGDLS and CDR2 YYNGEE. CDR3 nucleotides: TGTGCCAGCAGTCCCCGACAGGGGGCCTACGAGCAGTACTTC. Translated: CASSPRQGAYEQYF.

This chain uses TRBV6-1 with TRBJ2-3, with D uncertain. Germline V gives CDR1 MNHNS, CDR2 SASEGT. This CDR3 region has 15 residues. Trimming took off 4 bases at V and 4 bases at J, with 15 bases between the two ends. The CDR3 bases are TGTGCCAGCAGTGTACGGGTCCTCGAATCAGATACGCAGTATTTT. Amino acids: CASSVRVLESDTQYF.

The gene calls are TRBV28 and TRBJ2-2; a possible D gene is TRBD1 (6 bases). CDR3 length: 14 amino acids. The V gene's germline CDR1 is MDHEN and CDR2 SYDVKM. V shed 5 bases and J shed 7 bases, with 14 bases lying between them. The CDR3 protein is CASSTGSIGGELFF. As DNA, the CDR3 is TGTGCCAGCAGTACAGGGTCCATCGGCGGGGAGCTGTTTTTT.

CDR3 sequence reads: CASSLVGRTMDEQFF. CDR3 bases: TGCGCCAGCAGCTTGGTGGGACGGACTATGGATGAGCAGTTCTTC. This chain connects TRBV5-1 to TRBJ2-1; D perhaps matches TRBD2 (6 bases). Germline V gives CDR1 SGHRS, CDR2 YFSETQ. The CDR3 spans 15 residues. Trimming shortened V by 0 bases and J by 8 bases, and 15 bases separated the two germline ends.

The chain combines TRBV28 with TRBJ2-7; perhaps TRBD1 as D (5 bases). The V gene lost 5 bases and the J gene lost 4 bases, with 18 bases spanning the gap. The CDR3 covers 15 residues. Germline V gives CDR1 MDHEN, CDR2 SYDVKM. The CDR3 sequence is CASSPQGAFPYEQYV. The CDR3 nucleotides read TGTGCCAGCAGTCCCCAAGGGGCGTTCCCGTACGAGCAGTACGTC.